This T cell receptor beta chain was captured in a study of identical twins. Broader study findings: Abundant cord blood beta clonotypes carried fewer insertions; memory repertoires showed none. With beta out-of-frame sequences, excess sharing by twins was weaker.

MiXCR, run by TCRdb on the 5' RACE reads, gives a single entry per CDR3 protein. Among 310,000 or so distinct CDR3 sequences listed, about 8.3% were seen once. The table lists this clonotype with a few counts. Its antigen remains unknown. This same sample was also part of a study on yellow fever vaccine responses in identical twins.

The sample was memory (CD45RO+) T cells sorted from blood. The receptor's source is a woman aged 18-30 years in good health.

In DNA form, the CDR3 reads TGTGCCAGCAGTTTATTTCCACGCTCCTATAATTCACCCCTCCACTTT. Translation gives CASSLFPRSYNSPLHF. The chain employs TRBV28 and TRBJ1-6, with D unclear. The CDR3 is 16 residues long. Germline lookup yields CDR1 MDHEN and CDR2 SYDVKM. Trimming took off 1 base at V and 0 bases at J, with 7 bases between the two ends.